The 21 T cell receptor beta chains below were found in one sample sequenced in a study of blood T cell repertoires in COVID-19. Sequenced by immunoSEQ multiplex PCR; TCRdb stores in-frame clones only, minus some. The sample shows tens of thousands of clones, 88% of them seen only once. The sample was peripheral blood. The receptors here all came from a woman of 80 years or more with acute or convalescent COVID-19.

V and J are TRBV20-1 and TRBJ1-2, with a tentative D call TRBD1 (5 bases). Trimming cost V 6 bases and J 9 bases, with 14 bases left between them. CDR3 size: 11 residues. Germline V gene sequence: CDR1 DFQATT, CDR2 SNEGSKA (reference sequence). The CDR3 here is CSADSQTSYTF. Written as DNA, the CDR3 is TGCAGTGCCGACAGTCAGACCAGCTACACCTTC.

This chain joins TRBV11-2 and TRBJ1-3; D is possibly TRBD1 (5 bases). The V gene's germline CDR1 is SGHAT and CDR2 FQNNGV. Trimming shortened V by 5 bases and J by 0 bases, and 14 bases separated the two germline ends. This CDR3 is 16 amino acids long. CDR3 region: CASSVNLQVSGNTIYF. DNA for the CDR3: TGTGCCAGCAGCGTTAACCTACAGGTCTCTGGAAACACCATATATTTT.

This rearrangement joins TRBV3-1 (or the pseudogene TRBV3-2) to TRBJ2-3; TRBD1 is a possible D gene (5 bases). Between the trimmed V and J ends, which lost 0 bases and 0 bases, there was a span of 10 bases. The CDR3 runs to 16 residues. Germline loops: CDR1 LGHDT, CDR2 YNNKEL (reference sequence). The CDR3 DNA sequence: TGTGCCAGCAGCCAAGACCTGGGGCAGAGCACAGATACGCAGTATTTT. Its protein product is CASSQDLGQSTDTQYF.

V usage is TRBV11-2 and J usage is TRBJ1-2, with 9 bases that match TRBD1. The CDR3 spans 15 residues. V shed 1 base and J 7 bases; nucleotides not matched to a gene: 7. Germline V CDR1 and CDR2: SGHAT, FQNNGV. The CDR3 DNA sequence: TGTGCCAGCAGCTTAGGGGTCACAGGGGGCCCTGGCTACACCTTC. It codes for CASSLGVTGGPGYTF.

V gene TRBV6-5 combines with J gene TRBJ1-1; 7 nucleotides agree with TRBD1. The CDR3 contains 16 residues. V was pared by 4 bases and J by 4 bases, with 12 bases of the junction left unmatched. CDR1 is MNHEY and CDR2 is SVGAGI in the germline V gene. CDR3 nucleotide sequence: TGTGCCAGCAGTTGGGGGAAGGGACAGACACCCACTGAAGCTTTCTTT. It is translated as CASSWGKGQTPTEAFF.

V is TRBV2 and J is TRBJ2-3, with D hard to call. The germline gives CDR1 SNHLY, CDR2 FYNNEI. This CDR3 comprises 15 residues. Trimming took 7 bases from V and 0 from J, leaving 14 bases between them. CDR3 coding DNA: TGTGCCAGCACGAGTTCGTCTTCTAGCACAGATACGCAGTATTTT. It encodes CASTSSSSSTDTQYF.

V and J are TRBV7-6 and TRBJ2-7; TRBD1 aligns across 8 bases. CDR3 length equals 11 residues. Germline V CDR1 and CDR2: SGHVS, FNYEAQ. V lost 8 bases, J lost 5 bases, and 2 bases stayed unmatched. The CDR3 nucleotides read TGTGCCAGCGGACAGGGCCACGAGCAGTACTTC. As protein: CASGQGHEQYF. The full variable domain, its missing parts supplied by reference TRBV7-6 and TRBJ2-7, is GAGVSQSPRYKVTKRGQDVALRCDPISGHVSLYWYRQALGQGPEFLTYFNYEAQQDKSGLPNDRFSAERPEGSISTLTIQRTEQRDSAMYRCASGQGHEQYFGPGTRLTVT.

The chain carries TRBV19 and TRBJ1-4; 7 bases match TRBD1. The V segment lost 4 bases and the J segment 15 bases; nucleotides outside the gene matches: 8. Germline V gene sequence: CDR1 LNHDA, CDR2 SQIVND (reference sequence). CDR3 length: 12 amino acids. The CDR3 loop reads CASSTWDRSMFF. CDR3 sequence (DNA): TGTGCCAGTAGTACCTGGGACAGAAGTATGTTTTTT.

Written as DNA, the CDR3 is TGTGCCAGCAGATTACAGGGGGCGAACACCGGGGAGCTGTTTTTT. This gives the protein CASRLQGANTGELFF. The chain has TRBV27 and TRBJ2-2; 8 bases align to TRBD1. CDR3 length: 15 amino acids. The ends lost 6 bases at V and 0 bases at J; junction bases unmatched: 3. Germline V gene sequence: CDR1 MNHEY, CDR2 SMNVEV (reference sequence).

The chain uses TRBV11-2 and TRBJ2-7; TRBD1 aligns across 9 bases. CDR1 SGHAT and CDR2 FQNNGV come from the germline V gene. After removal of 5 bases from V and 2 bases from J, the junction contained 13 bases not matched to a gene. The CDR3 spans 17 residues. The DNA for the CDR3 is TGTGCCAGCAGCCGTCCCGGGACAGGGTATGGGGCCTACGAGCAGTACTTC. It is translated as CASSRPGTGYGAYEQYF.

This chain joins TRBV11-3 and TRBJ2-1; 7 bases are shared with TRBD1. In germline, CDR1 is SGHNT, CDR2 YENEEA. J lost 4 bases, V lost 7 bases, and 4 bases had no gene match. The CDR3 has 13 residues. The CDR3 coding sequence is TGTGCCAGCAAGGGACAGAATTACAATGAGCAGTTCTTC. It translates to CASKGQNYNEQFF.

The J gene is TRBJ2-1, the V gene TRBV5-1; 7 nucleotides match TRBD1. Germline V gene sequence: CDR1 SGHRS, CDR2 YFSETQ. This CDR3 has 15 amino acids. The junction had 4 bases not matched to a gene; V was cut back by 4 bases and J by 0 bases. The DNA of the CDR3 is TGCGCCAGCAGCCCGGGACAGTTCTCCTACAATGAGCAGTTCTTC. It encodes CASSPGQFSYNEQFF.

This clone appeared a single time. The chain combines TRBV7-9 with TRBJ1-4; 9 nucleotides line up with TRBD1. With V trimmed by 5 bases and J by 6 bases, 10 bases remained unmatched. This CDR3 has 16 residues. Germline V lookup: CDR1 SEHNR, CDR2 FQNEAQ (reference sequence). The CDR3 DNA is TGTGCCAGCAGCCCCGACAGGGGGAGAGGAGATGAAAAACTGTTTTTT. Amino acid sequence: CASSPDRGRGDEKLFF.

The chain joins TRBV6-6 to TRBJ1-5, with D perhaps TRBD1 (6 bases). The V end was cut by 4 bases, the J end by 3 bases, with 10 bases between. CDR3 length equals 14 residues. Germline-derived CDR1 and CDR2 are MNHNY and SVGAGI (reference sequence). CDR3 sequence reads: CASSSDSLNQPQHF. The CDR3 nucleotides read TGTGCCAGCAGTTCGGACAGTCTCAATCAGCCCCAGCATTTT.

The chain joins TRBV5-6 to TRBJ1-3; D is perhaps TRBD1 (6 bases). Between the trimmed V and J ends, which lost 4 bases and 0 bases, there was a span of 11 bases. Per the germline V gene, CDR1 is SGHDT and CDR2 is YYEEEE. The CDR3 consists of 15 residues. CDR3 coding DNA: TGTGCCAGCAGCCTAGGGGGAACCTCTGGAAACACCATATATTTT. This encodes CASSLGGTSGNTIYF.

This chain uses TRBV5-4 with TRBJ2-5, with D tentatively TRBD1 (6 bases). Trimming pared 4 bases from V and 1 base from J, leaving 11 bases between. The CDR3 covers 14 residues. The germline V gene encodes CDR1 SGHNT and CDR2 YYREEE (reference sequence). CDR3: CASSPQGPQETQYF. DNA of the CDR3: TGTGCCAGCAGCCCCCAGGGGCCCCAAGAGACCCAGTACTTC.

V gene TRBV6-2 or TRBV6-3 combines with J gene TRBJ2-1; D may be TRBD2 (6 bases). V was shortened by 0 bases and J by 5 bases, with 14 bases between the two germline ends. The V gene's germline CDR1 is MNHEY and CDR2 SVGEGT. The CDR3 sequence is 16 residues long. The CDR3 loop reads CASSYSQRVLNNEQFF. CDR3 DNA: TGTGCCAGCAGTTACTCGCAGCGGGTACTGAACAATGAGCAGTTCTTC.

The CDR3 region is CASSLGGVNTGELFF. For the CDR3, the DNA is TGTGCCAGCAGCTTGGGAGGAGTGAACACCGGGGAGCTGTTTTTT. The rearrangement joins TRBV5-5 to TRBJ2-2; D not certain. CDR3 length: 15 amino acids. The V and J ends lost 0 bases and 1 base respectively, with 7 bases between them. Germline CDR1 reads SGHKS; CDR2 reads YYEKEE (reference sequence).

This clone appeared once. This chain uses TRBV30 with TRBJ1-5; 7 bases fit TRBD1. V was pared by 6 bases and J by 6 bases, with 8 bases of the junction left unmatched. The CDR3 sequence is 13 residues long. Germline CDR1 and CDR2: GTSNPN and SVGIG (reference sequence). The DNA for the CDR3 is TGTGCCTGCGCGACAGGGCAGGGTCAGCCCCAGCATTTT. This encodes CACATGQGQPQHF. Based on the CDR3 plus reference TRBV30 and TRBJ1-5, the full variable domain is SQTIHQWPATLVQPVGSPLSLECTVEGTSNPNLYWYRQAAGRGLQLLFYSVGIGQISSEVPQNLSASRPQDRQFILSSKKLLLSDSGFYLCACATGQGQPQHFGDGTRLSIL.

The gene calls are TRBV12-3 or TRBV12-4 and TRBJ2-7; 8 bases line up with TRBD2. V was pared by 3 bases and J by 4 bases, with 2 bases of the junction left unmatched. The CDR3 extends over 13 amino acids. CDR3 amino acids: CASSFSGSYEQYF. The DNA for the CDR3 is TGTGCCAGCAGTTTCAGCGGGAGTTACGAGCAGTACTTC.

This rearrangement joins TRBV3-1 (or the pseudogene TRBV3-2) to TRBJ2-5; the match to TRBD2 covers 11 bases. The V and J ends lost 3 bases and 0 bases, in that order; junction bases with no gene match: 9. Per germline, CDR1 LGHDT and CDR2 YNNKEL (reference sequence). CDR3 length: 18 amino acids. The CDR3 region has the DNA TGTGCCAGCAGCCACCTACTAGCGGGGGCTACGTACCAAGAGACCCAGTACTTC. Its protein product is CASSHLLAGATYQETQYF.